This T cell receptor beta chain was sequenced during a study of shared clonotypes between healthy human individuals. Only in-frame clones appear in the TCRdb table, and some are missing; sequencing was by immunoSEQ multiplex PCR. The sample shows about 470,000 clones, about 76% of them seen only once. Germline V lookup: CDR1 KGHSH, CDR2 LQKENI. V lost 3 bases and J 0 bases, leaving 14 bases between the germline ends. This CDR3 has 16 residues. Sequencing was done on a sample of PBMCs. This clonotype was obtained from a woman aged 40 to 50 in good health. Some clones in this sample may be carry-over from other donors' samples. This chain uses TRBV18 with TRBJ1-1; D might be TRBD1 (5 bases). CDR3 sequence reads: CASSPNGAPLNTEAFF. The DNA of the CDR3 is TGTGCCAGCTCACCGAACGGGGCACCGCTGAACACTGAAGCTTTCTTT. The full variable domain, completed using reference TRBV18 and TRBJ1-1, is NAGVMQNPRHLVRRRGQEARLRCSPMKGHSHVYWYRQLPEEGLKFMVYLQKENIIDESGMPKERFSAEFPKEGPSILRIQQVVRGDSAAYFCASSPNGAPLNTEAFFGQGTRLTVV.